One sample yielded the 9 T cell receptor beta chains listed below, sequenced in a study of blood T cell repertoires in COVID-19. The table came from immunoSEQ multiplex PCR; TCRdb's copy has only in-frame clones and leaves some out. The sample includes 250,000 or so clones, around 88% of them seen just once. The sequencing sample was made of peripheral blood. Receptors originate from an elderly man with acute or convalescent COVID-19.

This chain links TRBV7-9 with TRBJ2-5; TRBD1 agrees at 12 bases. From germline, CDR1 is SEHNR and CDR2 FQNEAQ (reference sequence). V was clipped by 8 bases and J by 4 bases; unmatched bases: 8. This CDR3 is 15 amino acids long. The CDR3 DNA reads as TGTGCCAGCGGGCCTGGGACAGGGGGCGGAGAGACCCAGTACTTC. This codes for CASGPGTGGGETQYF.

This clone was seen a few times. This rearrangement joins TRBV19 to TRBJ1-2; D perhaps matches TRBD1 (5 bases). Germline V gene lookup returns CDR1 LNHDA and CDR2 SQIVND (reference sequence). The CDR3 runs 13 residues. V was cut by 9 bases and J by 2 bases, with 13 bases left in between. The CDR3: CASQQVANYGYTF. CDR3 sequence (DNA): TGTGCCAGCCAACAGGTGGCGAACTATGGCTACACCTTC.

V and J are TRBV27 and TRBJ1-3, with TRBD1 matching 8 bases. With 7 bases clipped from V and 4 bases from J, the junction kept 9 bases outside the gene matches. The CDR3 loop spans 15 amino acids. Looked up from germline, CDR1 is MNHEY and CDR2 is SMNVEV (reference sequence). CDR3 sequence reads: CASTKGQGGGNTIYF. CDR3 nucleotides: TGTGCCAGCACGAAAGGACAGGGCGGAGGAAACACCATATATTTT.

V usage is TRBV5-5 and J usage is TRBJ1-2, with TRBD1 matching 9 bases. This CDR3 has 15 residues. Trimming at V came to 5 bases and at J to 8 bases, leaving 13 bases not matched to a gene. Germline CDR1 is SGHKS and CDR2 is YYEKEE (reference sequence). This CDR3 reads CASSQQGATPAGYTF. CDR3 bases: TGTGCCAGCAGTCAACAGGGGGCGACCCCTGCCGGCTACACCTTC.

This chain connects TRBV10-3 to TRBJ1-1; D may be TRBD1 (6 bases). CDR1 and CDR2 from the germline V gene are ENHRY and SYGVKD. The CDR3 totals 15 residues. V was shortened by 4 bases and J by 0 bases, with 12 bases between the two germline ends. CDR3 in DNA: TGTGCCATCAGTGGCAGGGGAAGGGTGAACACTGAAGCTTTCTTT. Translating gives CAISGRGRVNTEAFF.

The chain has TRBV9 and TRBJ2-6; D unclear. The CDR3 spans 16 residues. V lost 0 bases, J lost 0 bases, and 7 bases lay in between. Germline CDR1 is SGDLS and CDR2 is YYNGEE. This CDR3 is CASSVGGLSGANVLTF. In DNA, the CDR3 is TGTGCCAGCAGCGTAGGAGGCCTCTCTGGGGCCAACGTCCTGACTTTC. Filled out from reference TRBV9 and TRBJ2-6, the complete variable domain reads DSGVTQTPKHLITATGQRVTLRCSPRSGDLSVYWYQQSLDQGLQFLIQYYNGEERAKGNILERFSAQQFPDLHSELNLSSLELGDSALYFCASSVGGLSGANVLTFGAGSRLTVL.

This sequence joins TRBV2 and TRBJ1-1; 8 bases are shared with TRBD1. Germline CDR1 and CDR2: SNHLY and FYNNEI. V was pared by 5 bases and J by 4 bases, with 12 bases of the junction left unmatched. The CDR3 has 16 amino acids. CDR3 nucleotide sequence: TGTGCCAGCAGTCTATCGGACAGGGTGTCAGGCACTGAAGCTTTCTTT. It yields the protein CASSLSDRVSGTEAFF.

This chain uses TRBV21-1 with TRBJ2-7; the table calls TRBD2, which could not be checked here. TRBV21-1 is a known pseudogene. The CDR3 covers 15 residues. The DNA for the CDR3 is TGTGCCAGCAGCAGTCCTAGCGGGCTTTCCTACGAGCAGTACTTC. Translation: CASSSPSGLSYEQYF.

The chain is built from TRBV5-6 and TRBJ1-2; 12 bases agree with TRBD1. There are 16 residues in the CDR3. Germline CDR1 reads SGHDT; CDR2 reads YYEEEE. Losses at the gene ends were 3 bases for V and 4 bases for J; bases not matched to a gene: 7. The CDR3 coding sequence is TGTGCCAGCAGCTACCCGGGACAGGGGGCGGGCTATGGCTACACCTTC. Its protein is CASSYPGQGAGYGYTF.